The 24 T cell receptor beta chains listed next were all sequenced from one sample in a study of T-cell reconstitution after alpha-beta-depleted transplantation in children. Preparing the TCRbeta library involved the use of unique molecular identifiers. MiXCR, applied by TCRdb to the PCR reads, yields one record per CDR3 protein. The top ten clones hold 0.79% of a sample with hundreds of thousands of distinct CDR3 sequences, about an eighth of them seen once. Sequencing used PBMCs, obtained before TCRalphabeta/CD19-depleted stem cell transplant. All receptors come from a girl between 2 and 10 years old with congenital amegakaryocytic thrombocytopenia, due to receive a stem cell transplant.

In its sample, this clonotype was seen a few times. V usage is TRBV20-1 and J usage is TRBJ2-7; D gene uncertain. The CDR3 is 14 residues long. Germline V lookup: CDR1 DFQATT, CDR2 SNEGSKA (reference sequence). V shed 2 bases and J shed 3 bases, with 14 bases lying between them. The CDR3: CSARKISFGYEQYF. DNA of the CDR3: TGCAGTGCTAGAAAAATAAGTTTTGGCTACGAGCAGTACTTC.

This clonotype was seen a handful of times. The chain carries TRBV7-7 and TRBJ2-2; D ambiguous. The germline V gene has CDR1 SSHAT and CDR2 FNYEAQ (reference sequence). There are 12 residues in the CDR3. V lost 8 bases and J lost 9, with 13 bases in between. In DNA form, the CDR3 reads TGTGCCAGCGGTCCCGAGGCGCGGGAGCTGTTTTTT. Protein sequence: CASGPEARELFF.

This clonotype was observed once. This sequence joins TRBV7-9 and TRBJ1-1; D not resolved. CDR1 SEHNR and CDR2 FQNEAQ come from the germline V gene (reference sequence). Trimming took off 0 bases at V and 8 bases at J, with 7 bases between the two ends. CDR3 size: 12 residues. The CDR3 is CASSLADGEAFF. As DNA, the CDR3 is TGTGCCAGCAGCTTAGCAGACGGAGAAGCTTTCTTT.

This clonotype has at least ten counts. The chain recombines TRBV12-3 or TRBV12-4 with TRBJ2-1, with D uncertain. Trimming stripped 4 bases from V and 8 bases from J, with 15 bases between. The CDR3 is 14 amino acids. DNA for the CDR3: TGTGCCAGCAGTTATCCCCCATGGGGTGATGAGCAGTTCTTC. It yields the protein CASSYPPWGDEQFF.

In this sample, this clonotype turned up a few times. This chain joins TRBV27 and TRBJ2-7, with D hard to call. This CDR3 has 15 residues. The V and J ends lost 0 bases and 0 bases respectively, with 9 bases between them. Germline CDR1 MNHEY, CDR2 SMNVEV (reference sequence). CDR3 bases: TGTGCCAGCAGTTTATCGAGATCTCGCTCCTACGAGCAGTACTTC. Residues: CASSLSRSRSYEQYF.

This clonotype came up many times. The chain is built from TRBV7-9 and TRBJ1-2; D remains unclear. CDR3 length: 15 amino acids. The germline V gene has CDR1 SEHNR and CDR2 FQNEAQ (reference sequence). Trimming pared 5 bases from V and 0 bases from J, leaving 13 bases between. The CDR3 DNA reads as TGTGCCAGCAGCGTCCAGACGGAAGCTAACTATGGCTACACCTTC. As protein: CASSVQTEANYGYTF.

This clonotype showed up just a few times. The gene calls are TRBV6-1 and TRBJ2-5; D ambiguous. This CDR3 is built from 14 residues. With 0 bases removed from V and 3 bases from J, the gap between germline ends came to 8 bases. Per germline, CDR1 MNHNS and CDR2 SASEGT. The CDR3 protein is CASSEAGMEETQYF. CDR3 in DNA: TGTGCCAGCAGTGAAGCAGGGATGGAAGAGACCCAGTACTTC.

Details on this clonotype: This may be a read error: a much more frequent sequence differs by one nucleotide. The rearrangement joins TRBV4-1 to TRBJ2-3; 9 bases map to TRBD2. The germline CDR1 and CDR2 sequences are MGHRA and YSYEKL. CDR3 length equals 15 residues. CDR3 amino acids: CAGSPGLALFVTQYF. The DNA of the CDR3 is TGCGCCGGCAGCCCGGGACTAGCCCTTTTTGTTACGCAGTATTTT.

This clonotype has a count of ten or more. This sequence joins TRBV29-1 and TRBJ1-2, with D perhaps TRBD1 (5 bases). Trimming pared 1 base from V and 2 bases from J, leaving 11 bases between. The CDR3 runs to 14 residues. Germline lookup yields CDR1 SQVTM and CDR2 ANQGSEA. The CDR3 spells CSVEGGAGNYGYTF. CDR3 bases: TGCAGCGTTGAAGGAGGGGCCGGGAACTATGGCTACACCTTC.

In its sample, this clonotype was seen many times. The chain has TRBV6-1 and TRBJ1-1, with 8 bases matching TRBD1. Germline CDR1 MNHNS, CDR2 SASEGT. The CDR3 length is 14 residues. With V trimmed by 5 bases and J by 1 base, 3 bases remained unmatched. The CDR3 loop reads CASSTGQANTEAFF. The CDR3 nucleotides read TGTGCCAGCAGTACGGGACAGGCGAACACTGAAGCTTTCTTT.

This clonotype was recorded many times. The chain employs TRBV12-3 or TRBV12-4 and TRBJ2-3; 7 nucleotides line up with TRBD1. The trim removed 4 bases at V and 3 bases at J, leaving 7 bases unmatched. This CDR3 is 15 amino acids long. In nucleotides, the CDR3 is TGTGCCAGCAGTTCGCGGACAGGCGGAACAGATACGCAGTATTTT. Its translation is CASSSRTGGTDTQYF.

The sample holds a few counts of this clonotype. The CDR3 bases are TGTGCCAGCAGCTTGAATTACGATACGCAGTATTTT. Amino acid sequence: CASSLNYDTQYF. The chain links TRBV5-6 to TRBJ2-3; D is ambiguous. The CDR3 extends over 12 amino acids. Germline-derived CDR1 and CDR2 are SGHDT and YYEEEE. Trimming left V 1 base short and J 6 bases short, with 6 bases between.

The chain uses TRBV18 and TRBJ2-5; 8 bases are a match to TRBD1. V gave up 5 bases and J gave up 3 bases; unmatched junction bases: 11. Germline V gene lookup returns CDR1 KGHSH and CDR2 LQKENI. The CDR3 runs to 16 residues. CDR3 DNA: TGTGCCAGCTCAGATGGAAGGACAGGGATGAAAGAGACCCAGTACTTC. This codes for CASSDGRTGMKETQYF. The variable domain in full, with the rest retrieved from reference TRBV18 and TRBJ2-5, is NAGVMQNPRHLVRRRGQEARLRCSPMKGHSHVYWYRQLPEEGLKFMVYLQKENIIDESGMPKERFSAEFPKEGPSILRIQQVVRGDSAAYFCASSDGRTGMKETQYFGPGTRLLVL.

This clonotype was seen a few times. The V gene is TRBV20-1, the J gene TRBJ2-6; 7 bases map to TRBD2. From germline, CDR1 is DFQATT and CDR2 SNEGSKA (reference sequence). There are 14 residues in the CDR3. J lost 2 bases, V lost 3 bases, and 1 base had no gene match. The CDR3 here is CSARGGAGANVLTF. DNA for the CDR3: TGCAGTGCTAGGGGAGGGGCTGGGGCCAACGTCCTGACTTTC.

The sample holds many counts of this clonotype. V is TRBV2 and J is TRBJ2-1; TRBD2 matches 7 bases. Germline-derived CDR1 and CDR2 are SNHLY and FYNNEI. With V trimmed by 10 bases and J by 5 bases, 11 bases remained unmatched. The CDR3 has 14 amino acids. The CDR3 is CATLMGGENNEQFF. The CDR3 bases are TGTGCCACCCTGATGGGGGGGGAAAACAATGAGCAGTTCTTC. Looking up the rest from reference TRBV2 and TRBJ2-1 gives the full variable domain: EPEVTQTPSHQVTQMGQEVILRCVPISNHLYFYWYRQILGQKVEFLVSFYNNEISEKSEIFDDQFSVERPDGSNFTLKIRSTKLEDSAMYFCATLMGGENNEQFFGPGTRLTVL.

This clonotype was observed many times. V is TRBV7-6 and J is TRBJ2-1, with D perhaps matching TRBD1 or TRBD2 (6 bases each). CDR3 length: 15 amino acids. Germline lookup yields CDR1 SGHVS and CDR2 FNYEAQ. The germline V and J ends were trimmed by 5 bases and 6 bases, with 17 bases remaining between them. DNA for the CDR3: TGTGCCAGCAGCCAAGGGGGGAGAAGGAGCAATGAGCAGTTCTTC. Encoded protein: CASSQGGRRSNEQFF.

This clonotype was seen repeatedly, ten times or more. The chain combines TRBV20-1 with TRBJ1-5; maybe TRBD1 (6 bases). The CDR3 has 14 amino acids. The germline V gene encodes CDR1 DFQATT and CDR2 SNEGSKA (reference sequence). V lost 2 bases to trimming and J lost 3 bases, with 11 bases between them. The CDR3 region has the DNA TGCAGTGCTAGACGGGGGCAGAACAATCAGCCCCAGCATTTT. It codes for CSARRGQNNQPQHF.

There are a few counts of this clonotype. This chain joins TRBV5-1 and TRBJ2-3; D is ambiguous. The germline V and J ends were trimmed by 0 bases and 1 base, with 12 bases remaining between them. The CDR3 loop spans 16 amino acids. CDR1 and CDR2 from the germline V gene are SGHRS and YFSETQ. CDR3 protein: CASSLGQAMGTDTQYF. CDR3 bases: TGCGCCAGCAGCTTGGGTCAGGCTATGGGCACAGATACGCAGTATTTT.

This sequence joins TRBV2 and TRBJ2-1, with D possibly called TRBD1 or TRBD2 (5 bases each). This CDR3 contains 14 residues. Between the trimmed V and J ends, which lost 11 bases and 0 bases, there was a span of 14 bases. The germline CDR1 and CDR2 sequences are SNHLY and FYNNEI. The CDR3 nucleotides are TGTGCCGGGGACGGGATGAGCTCCTACAATGAGCAGTTCTTC. It specifies CAGDGMSSYNEQFF. Using reference TRBV2 and TRBJ2-1 for the parts outside the CDR3, the full variable domain is EPEVTQTPSHQVTQMGQEVILRCVPISNHLYFYWYRQILGQKVEFLVSFYNNEISEKSEIFDDQFSVERPDGSNFTLKIRSTKLEDSAMYFCAGDGMSSYNEQFFGPGTRLTVL.

This sequence joins TRBV2 and TRBJ2-7, with 12 bases lining up with TRBD2. Germline trimming cut 6 bases from V and 2 bases from J; bases unmatched to any gene: 8. The CDR3 length is 16 residues. Germline assignment: CDR1 SNHLY and CDR2 FYNNEI. The CDR3, as DNA: TGTGCCAGCAGCCCACAACTAGCGGGAGGTCCCTACGAGCAGTACTTC. Its translation: CASSPQLAGGPYEQYF.

This clonotype occurred a few times. V and J are TRBV5-6 and TRBJ2-4; weak D call: TRBD2 (6 bases). Trimming cost V 0 bases and J 10 bases, with 11 bases left between them. In germline, CDR1 is SGHDT, CDR2 YYEEEE. The CDR3 runs to 13 residues. CDR3 coding DNA: TGTGCCAGCAGCTTGGAGGAGGGTACAATTCAGTACTTC. This encodes CASSLEEGTIQYF.

Concerning this clonotype: The junction and the germline gene differ at one end; a read error may be behind it. The chain carries TRBV29-1 and TRBJ2-5; 10 bases are shared with TRBD2. The CDR3 is made up of 10 amino acids. Germline CDR1 SQVTM, CDR2 ANQGSEA. Here the CDR3 DNA reads TGCAGCGTTGGAGAGGCTAGCGGGAGTTTC. The encoded protein is CSVGEASGSF.

This clonotype has more than one count but fewer than ten. The chain is built from TRBV28 and TRBJ2-7; the match to TRBD2 covers 8 bases. CDR1 and CDR2 (germline): MDHEN, SYDVKM. J lost 0 bases, V lost 2 bases, and 3 bases had no gene match. The CDR3 runs to 15 residues. CDR3 sequence: CASSLSSGVSYEQYF. The CDR3 DNA reads TGTGCCAGCAGTTTAAGTAGCGGGGTCTCCTACGAGCAGTACTTC.

There are many counts of this clonotype. CDR3 sequence reads: CASSLGSSRDTQYF. The CDR3 coding sequence is TGTGCCAGCAGCTTAGGCTCTAGCCGGGATACGCAGTATTTT. This chain connects TRBV7-9 to TRBJ2-3; TRBD2 is a possible D gene (5 bases). The V gene lost 1 base and the J gene lost 6 bases, with 11 bases spanning the gap. CDR1 and CDR2 (germline): SEHNR, FQNEAQ (reference sequence). The CDR3 runs 14 residues.